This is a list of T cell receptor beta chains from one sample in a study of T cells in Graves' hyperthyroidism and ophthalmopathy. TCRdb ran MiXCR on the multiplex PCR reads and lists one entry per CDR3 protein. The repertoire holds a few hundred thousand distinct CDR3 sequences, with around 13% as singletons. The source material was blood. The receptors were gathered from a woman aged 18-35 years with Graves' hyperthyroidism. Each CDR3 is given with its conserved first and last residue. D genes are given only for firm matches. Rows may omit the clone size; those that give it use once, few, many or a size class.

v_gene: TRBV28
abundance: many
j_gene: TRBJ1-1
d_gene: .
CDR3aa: CASSYGTEAFF
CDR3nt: TGTGCCAGCAGTTACGGGACGGAAGCTTTCTTT

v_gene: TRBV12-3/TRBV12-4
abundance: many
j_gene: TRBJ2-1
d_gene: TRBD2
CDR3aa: CASVLAGSYNEQFF
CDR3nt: TGTGCCAGCGTGCTAGCGGGCTCCTACAATGAGCAGTTCTTC

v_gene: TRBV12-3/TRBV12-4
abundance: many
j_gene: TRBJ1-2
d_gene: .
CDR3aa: CASSSSLPRDTDYGYTF
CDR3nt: TGTGCCAGCAGTTCCTCTCTACCCCGGGACACCGACTATGGCTACACCTTC

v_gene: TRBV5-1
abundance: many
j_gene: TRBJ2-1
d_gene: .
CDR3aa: CASSLSPGAINEQFF
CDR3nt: TGCGCCAGCAGCTTGTCCCCAGGGGCAATCAATGAGCAGTTCTTC

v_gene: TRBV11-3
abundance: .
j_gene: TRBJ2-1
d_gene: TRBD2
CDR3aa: CASSLGTGGWNEQFF
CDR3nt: TGTGCCAGCAGCTTAGGCACGGGAGGGTGGAATGAGCAGTTCTTC

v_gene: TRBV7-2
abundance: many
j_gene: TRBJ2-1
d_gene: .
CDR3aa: CANSFLVEQFF
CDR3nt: TGTGCCAACAGCTTTTTAGTGGAGCAGTTCTTC

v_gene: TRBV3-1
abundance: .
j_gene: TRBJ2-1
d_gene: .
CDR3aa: CASSPSGDPGNEQFF
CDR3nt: TGTGCCAGCAGCCCGTCCGGGGATCCGGGAAATGAGCAGTTCTTC

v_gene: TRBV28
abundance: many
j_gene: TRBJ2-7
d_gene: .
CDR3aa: CASSLGGQIYEQYF
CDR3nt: TGTGCCAGCAGTTTGGGGGGACAAATCTACGAGCAGTACTTC

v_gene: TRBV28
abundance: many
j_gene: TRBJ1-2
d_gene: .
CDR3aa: CASSFGPTNYGYTF
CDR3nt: TGTGCCAGCAGTTTCGGGCCTACTAACTATGGCTACACCTTC

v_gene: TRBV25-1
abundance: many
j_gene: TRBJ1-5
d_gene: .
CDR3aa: CASSDNKGMSQPQHF
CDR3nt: TGTGCCAGCAGTGATAATAAAGGGATGAGTCAGCCCCAGCATTTT

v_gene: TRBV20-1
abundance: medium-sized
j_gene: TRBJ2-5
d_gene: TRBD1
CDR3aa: CSARTGGEGETQYF
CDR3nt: TGCAGTGCTAGGACAGGGGGCGAAGGAGAGACCCAGTACTTC

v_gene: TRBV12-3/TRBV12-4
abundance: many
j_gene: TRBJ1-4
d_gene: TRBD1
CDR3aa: CASSPDRVEGKLFF
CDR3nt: TGTGCCAGCAGCCCGGACAGGGTGGAAGGAAAACTGTTTTTT

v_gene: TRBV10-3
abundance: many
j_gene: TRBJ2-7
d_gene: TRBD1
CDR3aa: CAISDIGGVNYEQYF
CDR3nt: TGTGCCATCAGTGATATAGGGGGCGTCAACTACGAGCAGTACTTC

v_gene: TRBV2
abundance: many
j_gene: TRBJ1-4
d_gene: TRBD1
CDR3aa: CASSGGTGRNEKLFF
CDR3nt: TGTGCCAGCAGCGGCGGGACAGGGAGAAATGAAAAACTGTTTTTT

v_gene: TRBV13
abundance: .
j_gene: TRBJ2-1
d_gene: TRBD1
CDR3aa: CASSLAVGDRVSGEQFF
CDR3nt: TGTGCCAGCAGCTTAGCGGTGGGGGACAGGGTCTCAGGAGAGCAGTTCTTC

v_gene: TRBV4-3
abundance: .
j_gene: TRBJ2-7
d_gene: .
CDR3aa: CASSQDRSAQSSYEQYF
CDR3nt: TGCGCCAGCAGCCAAGATCGCTCGGCGCAGAGCTCCTACGAGCAGTACTTC

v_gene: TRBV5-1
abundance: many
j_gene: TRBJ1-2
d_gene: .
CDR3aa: CASSLNGQVVRGYTF
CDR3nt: TGCGCCAGCAGCTTGAATGGGCAGGTCGTCCGAGGCTACACCTTC

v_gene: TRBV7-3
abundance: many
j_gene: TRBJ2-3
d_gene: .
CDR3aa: CASSLRGLVRSSSTDTQYF
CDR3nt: TGTGCCAGCAGCTTAAGAGGTCTTGTGCGGTCCTCTAGCACAGATACGCAGTATTTT

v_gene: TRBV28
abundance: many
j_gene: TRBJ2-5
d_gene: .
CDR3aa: CASSFSIQGREETQYF
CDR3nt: TGTGCCAGCAGTTTTAGCATTCAGGGCCGGGAAGAGACCCAGTACTTC

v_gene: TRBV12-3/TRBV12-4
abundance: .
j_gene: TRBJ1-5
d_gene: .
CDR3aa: CASSFVGAGQPQHF
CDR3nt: TGTGCCAGCAGTTTTGTCGGGGCAGGGCAGCCCCAGCATTTT

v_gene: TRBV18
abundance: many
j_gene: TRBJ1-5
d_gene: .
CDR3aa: CASSPGGNQPQHF
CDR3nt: TGTGCCAGCTCACCGGGCGGAAATCAGCCCCAGCATTTT

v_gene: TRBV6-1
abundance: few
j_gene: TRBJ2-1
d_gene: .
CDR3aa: CASSGFSEQFF
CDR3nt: TGTGCCAGCAGTGGATTTAGTGAGCAGTTCTTC

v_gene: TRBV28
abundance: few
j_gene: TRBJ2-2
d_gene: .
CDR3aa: CASSFLKGSGELLF
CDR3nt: TGTGCCAGCAGTTTTTTGAAGGGTTCCGGGGAGCTGCTTTTT

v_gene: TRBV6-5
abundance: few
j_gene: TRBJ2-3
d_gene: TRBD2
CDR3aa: CASSYQREVTDTQYF
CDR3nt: TGTGCCAGCAGTTATCAGCGGGAGGTAACAGATACGCAGTATTTT

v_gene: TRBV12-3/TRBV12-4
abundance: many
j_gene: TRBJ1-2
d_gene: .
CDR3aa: CASSFADLNYGYTF
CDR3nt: TGTGCCAGCAGTTTTGCGGACCTTAACTATGGCTACACCTTC

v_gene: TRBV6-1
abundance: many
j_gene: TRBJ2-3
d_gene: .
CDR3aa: CASSERGSTDTQYF
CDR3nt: TGTGCCAGCAGTGAGCGGGGAAGCACAGATACGCAGTATTTT

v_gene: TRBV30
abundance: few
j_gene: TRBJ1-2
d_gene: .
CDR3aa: CAWSEASYGYTF
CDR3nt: TGTGCCTGGAGTGAGGCTAGCTATGGCTACACCTTC

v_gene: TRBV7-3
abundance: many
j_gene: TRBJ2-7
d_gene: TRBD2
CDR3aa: CASSLGAAGTIYEQYF
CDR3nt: TGTGCCAGCAGCTTAGGGGCGGCAGGGACTATCTACGAGCAGTACTTC

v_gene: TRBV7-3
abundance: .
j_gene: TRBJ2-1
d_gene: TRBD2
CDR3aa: CASSSGLAGGSYNEQFF
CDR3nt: TGTGCCAGCAGCTCGGGACTAGCGGGAGGGTCCTACAATGAGCAGTTCTTC

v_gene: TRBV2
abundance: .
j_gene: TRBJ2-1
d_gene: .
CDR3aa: CASSPLGGGNLYNEQFF
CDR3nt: TGTGCTAGCAGCCCATTGGGGGGGGGCAACCTCTACAATGAGCAGTTCTTC

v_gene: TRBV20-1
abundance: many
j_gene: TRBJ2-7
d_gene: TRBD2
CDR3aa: CSPTSGSLDEQYF
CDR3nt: TGCAGTCCTACTAGCGGGAGTTTGGACGAGCAGTACTTC

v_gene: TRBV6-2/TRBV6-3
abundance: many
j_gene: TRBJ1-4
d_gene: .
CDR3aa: CASSYLQTTIDEKLFF
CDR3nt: TGTGCCAGCAGTTACTTACAGACAACGATCGATGAAAAACTGTTTTTT

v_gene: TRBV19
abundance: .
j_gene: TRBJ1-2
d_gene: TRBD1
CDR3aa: CASRPPSDRGSGYTF
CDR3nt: TGTGCCAGTAGACCTCCTTCAGACAGGGGTTCTGGCTACACCTTC

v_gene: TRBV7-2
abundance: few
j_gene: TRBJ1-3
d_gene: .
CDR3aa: CASSPRAGGNTIYF
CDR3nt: TGTGCCAGCAGTCCCCGGGCGGGGGGAAACACCATATATTTT

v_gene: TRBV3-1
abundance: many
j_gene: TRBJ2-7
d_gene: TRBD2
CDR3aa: CASSQDLAGADEQYF
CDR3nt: TGTGCCAGCAGCCAAGATCTAGCGGGTGCTGACGAGCAGTACTTC

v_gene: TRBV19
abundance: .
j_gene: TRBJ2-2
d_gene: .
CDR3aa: CASSNSPGQRTGELFF
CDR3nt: TGTGCCAGTAGTAACTCCCCGGGACAACGGACCGGGGAGCTGTTTTTT

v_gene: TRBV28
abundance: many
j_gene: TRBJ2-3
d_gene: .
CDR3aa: CASSLTGVADTQYF
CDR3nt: TGTGCCAGCAGCCTAACGGGAGTAGCAGATACGCAGTATTTT

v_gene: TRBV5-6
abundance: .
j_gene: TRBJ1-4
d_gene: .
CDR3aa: CASSFRPNEKLFF
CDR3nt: TGTGCCAGCAGCTTCAGACCTAATGAAAAACTGTTTTTT

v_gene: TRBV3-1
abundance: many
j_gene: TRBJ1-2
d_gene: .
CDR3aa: CASSQTRIRNPNYGYTF
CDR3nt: TGTGCCAGCAGCCAAACTAGAATCCGGAACCCTAACTATGGCTACACCTTC

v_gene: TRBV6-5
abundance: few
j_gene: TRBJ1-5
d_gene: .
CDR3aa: CASSYSFAENQPQHF
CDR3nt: TGTGCCAGCAGTTACTCGTTCGCAGAAAATCAGCCCCAGCATTTT

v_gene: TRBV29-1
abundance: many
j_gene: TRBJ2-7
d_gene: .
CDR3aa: CSVALRLPIDYEQYF
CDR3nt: TGCAGCGTGGCACTACGACTCCCAATTGACTACGAGCAGTACTTC

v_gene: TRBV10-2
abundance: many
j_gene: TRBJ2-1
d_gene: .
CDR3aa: CASSETRSQLNEQFF
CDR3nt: TGCGCCAGCAGTGAGACGCGGTCACAGCTGAATGAGCAGTTCTTC

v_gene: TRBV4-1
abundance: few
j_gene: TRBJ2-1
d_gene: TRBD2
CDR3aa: CASSQDYWGSGRFYNEQFF
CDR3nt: TGCGCCAGCAGCCAAGATTATTGGGGTAGCGGGAGGTTTTACAATGAGCAGTTCTTC

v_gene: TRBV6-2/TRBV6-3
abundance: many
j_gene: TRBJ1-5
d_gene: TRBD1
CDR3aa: CASSSFGQGNNQPQHF
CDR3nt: TGTGCCAGCAGTTCGTTCGGACAGGGTAACAATCAGCCCCAGCATTTT

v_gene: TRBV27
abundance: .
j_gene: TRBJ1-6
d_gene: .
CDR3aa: CASSFMAEGSPPHF
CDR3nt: TGTGCCAGCAGTTTTATGGCGGAGGGTTCACCCCCCCACTTT

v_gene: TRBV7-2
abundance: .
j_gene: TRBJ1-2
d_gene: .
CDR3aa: CASRGTPPNYGYTF
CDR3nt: TGTGCCAGCAGGGGGACACCTCCTAACTATGGCTACACCTTC

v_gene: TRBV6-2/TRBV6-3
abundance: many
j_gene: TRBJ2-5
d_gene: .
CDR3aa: CASRTLFQETQYF
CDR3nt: TGTGCCAGCAGAACACTCTTCCAAGAGACCCAGTACTTC

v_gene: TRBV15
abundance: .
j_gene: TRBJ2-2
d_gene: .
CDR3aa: CATSRDYPTGELFF
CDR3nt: TGTGCCACCAGCAGAGACTACCCCACCGGGGAGCTGTTTTTT

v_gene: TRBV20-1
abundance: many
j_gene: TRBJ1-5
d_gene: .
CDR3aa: CSALLVGSNQPQHF
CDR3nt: TGCAGTGCTCTCCTTGTGGGTAGCAATCAGCCCCAGCATTTT